This T cell receptor (beta chain) was retrieved from a study of blood T cell repertoires in COVID-19. Study overall: Whether acute or convalescent, the COVID-19 samples came from the United States, Italy and Spain. Sample material is recorded as cDNA or gDNA derived from T cells, B-cell-depleted T cells, or PBMCs.

Source study methods: Reference gene primers were amplified, and this amplification served to estimate nucleated cell counts. Repertoires were generated with immunoSEQ multiplex PCR, while TCRdb's copy carries only in-frame clones and drops some. V and J calls and clone size are as listed in that table; D and trimming were resolved from the DNA. The sample has fewer than 250,000 clones, around 92% seen once; the top ten hold approximately 1.2%. This clone was recorded once. V lost 4 bases and J 2 bases, leaving 9 bases between the germline ends. Germline CDR1 is MDHEN and CDR2 is SYDVKM. CDR3 length: 14 amino acids.

The source of this sequence is a man aged 25-45 years with acute or convalescent COVID-19. The chain is built from TRBV28 and TRBJ1-5; D is possibly TRBD1 (6 bases). Input material: peripheral blood. The CDR3 DNA sequence: TGTGCCAGCAGTTCGCCAGGGGGCAATCAGCCCCAGCATTTT. Protein product: CASSSPGGNQPQHF.